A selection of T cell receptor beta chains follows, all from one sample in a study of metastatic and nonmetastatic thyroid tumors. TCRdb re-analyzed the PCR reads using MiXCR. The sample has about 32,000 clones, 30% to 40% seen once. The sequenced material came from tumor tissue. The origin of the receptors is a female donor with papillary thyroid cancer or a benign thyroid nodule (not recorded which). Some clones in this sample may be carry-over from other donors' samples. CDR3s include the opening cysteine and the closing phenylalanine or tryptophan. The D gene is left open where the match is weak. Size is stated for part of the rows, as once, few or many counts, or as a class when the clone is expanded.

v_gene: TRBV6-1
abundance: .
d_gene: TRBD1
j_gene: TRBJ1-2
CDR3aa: CASSEAGTGLYGYTF
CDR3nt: TGTGCCAGCAGTGAAGCCGGGACAGGGTTATATGGCTACACCTTC

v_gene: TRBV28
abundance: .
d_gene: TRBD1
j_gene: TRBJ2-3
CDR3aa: CASARAGTGRPDTQYF
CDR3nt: TGTGCCAGCGCCCGGGCTGGGACAGGGCGACCAGATACGCAGTATTTT

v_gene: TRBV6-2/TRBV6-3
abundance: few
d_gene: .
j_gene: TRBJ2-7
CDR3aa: CASSPPPGDSYEQYF
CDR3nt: TGTGCCAGCAGTCCTCCACCCGGGGACTCCTACGAGCAGTACTTC

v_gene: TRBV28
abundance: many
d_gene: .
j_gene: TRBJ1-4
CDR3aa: CASSPPRGKLFF
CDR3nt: TGTGCCAGCAGTCCGCCGAGGGGAAAACTGTTTTTT

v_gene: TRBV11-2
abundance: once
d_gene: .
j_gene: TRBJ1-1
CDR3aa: CASSLVANEAFF
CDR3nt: TGTGCCAGCAGCTTAGTTGCCAATGAAGCTTTCTTT

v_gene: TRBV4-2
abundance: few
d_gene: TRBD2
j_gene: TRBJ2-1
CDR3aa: CASSPTPGLAGWNEQFF
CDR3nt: TGTGCCAGCAGCCCCACCCCGGGACTAGCGGGGTGGAATGAGCAGTTCTTC

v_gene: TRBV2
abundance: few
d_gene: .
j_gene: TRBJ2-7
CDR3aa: CASQLLDEQYF
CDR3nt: TGTGCCAGCCAGTTGTTAGACGAGCAGTACTTC

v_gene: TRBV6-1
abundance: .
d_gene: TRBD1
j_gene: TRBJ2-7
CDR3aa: CASSEDERTGSSYEQYF
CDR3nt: TGTGCCAGCAGTGAAGACGAGCGGACAGGTTCCTCCTACGAGCAGTACTTC

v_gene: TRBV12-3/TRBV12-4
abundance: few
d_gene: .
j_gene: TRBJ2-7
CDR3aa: CASSLRGGYDEQYF
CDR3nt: TGTGCCAGCAGTTTACGTGGCGGGTACGACGAGCAGTACTTC

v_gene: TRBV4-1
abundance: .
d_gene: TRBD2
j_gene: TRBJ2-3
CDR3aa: CASTGSTSGSGSTDTQYF
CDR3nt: TGCGCCAGCACCGGCAGCACTAGCGGGAGTGGTAGCACAGATACGCAGTATTTT

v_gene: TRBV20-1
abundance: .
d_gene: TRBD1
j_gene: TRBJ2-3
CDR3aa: CSARKGQGKGYTQYF
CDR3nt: TGCAGTGCTAGAAAAGGACAGGGGAAGGGGTATACGCAGTATTTT

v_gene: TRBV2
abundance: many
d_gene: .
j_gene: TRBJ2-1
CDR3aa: CASSTRDEQFF
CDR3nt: TGTGCCAGCAGTACCAGGGATGAGCAGTTCTTC

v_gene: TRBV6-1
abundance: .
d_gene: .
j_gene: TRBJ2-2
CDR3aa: CASSEAARAGELFF
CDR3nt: TGTGCCAGCAGTGAGGCAGCGAGGGCCGGGGAGCTGTTTTTT

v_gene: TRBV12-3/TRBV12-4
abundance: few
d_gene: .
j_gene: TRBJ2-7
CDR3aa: CASSLGNYGVYEQYF
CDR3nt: TGTGCCAGCAGTTTAGGAAATTATGGGGTCTACGAGCAGTACTTC

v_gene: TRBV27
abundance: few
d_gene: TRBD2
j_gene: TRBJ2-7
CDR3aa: CASSSIGRGYEQYF
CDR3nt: TGTGCCAGCAGTTCGATCGGGAGGGGATACGAGCAGTACTTC

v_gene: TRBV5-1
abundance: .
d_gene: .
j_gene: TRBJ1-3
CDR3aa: CASSLVAGTGNTIYF
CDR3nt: TGCGCCAGCAGCTTGGTGGCGGGAACTGGAAACACCATATATTTT

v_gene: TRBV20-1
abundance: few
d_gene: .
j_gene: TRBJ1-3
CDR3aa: CSAREATGLGNTIYF
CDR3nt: TGCAGTGCTAGAGAAGCGACAGGTCTTGGAAACACCATATATTTT

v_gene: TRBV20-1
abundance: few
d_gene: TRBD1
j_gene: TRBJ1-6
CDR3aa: CSARGTVNSPLHF
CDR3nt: TGCAGTGCTAGGGGGACAGTTAATTCACCCCTCCACTTT

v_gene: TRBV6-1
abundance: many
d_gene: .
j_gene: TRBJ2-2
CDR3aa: CASSLMGVNTGELFF
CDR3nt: TGTGCCAGCAGCCTCATGGGTGTGAACACCGGGGAGCTGTTTTTT

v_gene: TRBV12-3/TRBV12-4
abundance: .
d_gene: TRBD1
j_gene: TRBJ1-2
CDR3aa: CASSDRGQGYGYTF
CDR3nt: TGTGCCAGCAGTGACAGGGGACAGGGCTATGGCTACACCTTC

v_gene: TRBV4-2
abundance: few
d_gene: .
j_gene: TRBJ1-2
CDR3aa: CASSQVSGSYGYTF
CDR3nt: TGTGCCAGCAGCCAAGTCTCCGGATCCTATGGCTACACCTTC

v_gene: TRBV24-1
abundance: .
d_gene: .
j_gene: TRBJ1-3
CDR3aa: CETSSGNTIYF
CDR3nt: TGTGAGACGAGCTCTGGAAACACCATATATTTT

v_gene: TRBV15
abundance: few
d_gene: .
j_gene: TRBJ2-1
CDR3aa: CATSREGGNEQFF
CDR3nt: TGTGCCACCAGCAGAGAGGGCGGGAATGAGCAGTTCTTC